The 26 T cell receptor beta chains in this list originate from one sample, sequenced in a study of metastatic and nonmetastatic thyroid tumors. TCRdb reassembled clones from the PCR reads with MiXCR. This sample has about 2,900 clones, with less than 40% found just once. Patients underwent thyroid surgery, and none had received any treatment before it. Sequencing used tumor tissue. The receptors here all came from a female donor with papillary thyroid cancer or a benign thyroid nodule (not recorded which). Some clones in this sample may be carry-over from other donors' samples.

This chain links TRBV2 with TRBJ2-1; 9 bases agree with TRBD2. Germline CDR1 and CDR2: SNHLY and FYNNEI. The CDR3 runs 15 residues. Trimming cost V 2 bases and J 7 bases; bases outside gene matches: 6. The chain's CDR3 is CASSELGGRGNEQFF. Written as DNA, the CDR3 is TGTGCCAGCAGTGAATTGGGCGGGAGGGGAAATGAGCAGTTCTTC.

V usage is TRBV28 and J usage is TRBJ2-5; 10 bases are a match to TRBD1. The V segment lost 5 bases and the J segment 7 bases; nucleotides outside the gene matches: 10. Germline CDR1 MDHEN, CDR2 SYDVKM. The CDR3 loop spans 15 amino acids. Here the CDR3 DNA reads TGTGCCAGCAGTCTTGGGGGACAGGGGTCCAGGACCCAGTACTTC. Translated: CASSLGGQGSRTQYF.

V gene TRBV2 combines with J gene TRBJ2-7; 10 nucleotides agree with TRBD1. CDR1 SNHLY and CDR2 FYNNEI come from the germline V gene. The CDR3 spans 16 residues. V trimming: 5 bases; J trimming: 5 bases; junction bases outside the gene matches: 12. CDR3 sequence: CASSQGPGQGPHEQYF. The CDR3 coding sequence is TGTGCCAGCAGTCAAGGCCCGGGACAGGGGCCCCACGAGCAGTACTTC.

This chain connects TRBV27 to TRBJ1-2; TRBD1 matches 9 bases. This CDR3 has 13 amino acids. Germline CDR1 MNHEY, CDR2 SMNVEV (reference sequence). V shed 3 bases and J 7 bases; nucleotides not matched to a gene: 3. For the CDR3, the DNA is TGTGCCAGCAGTTTTTGGACAGGGGTTGGCTACACCTTC. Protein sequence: CASSFWTGVGYTF.

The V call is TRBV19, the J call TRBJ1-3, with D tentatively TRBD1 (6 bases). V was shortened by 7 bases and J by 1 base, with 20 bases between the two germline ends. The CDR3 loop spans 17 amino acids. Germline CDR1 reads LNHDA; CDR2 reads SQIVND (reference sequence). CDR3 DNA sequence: TGTGCCAGTACCGAGATCAGGGGCCTTAGGTCTGGAAACACCATATATTTT. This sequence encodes CASTEIRGLRSGNTIYF.

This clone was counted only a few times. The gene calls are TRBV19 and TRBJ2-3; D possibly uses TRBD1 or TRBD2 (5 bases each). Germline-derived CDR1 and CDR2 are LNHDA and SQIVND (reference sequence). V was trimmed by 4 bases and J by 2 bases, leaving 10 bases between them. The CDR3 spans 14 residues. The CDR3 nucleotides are TGTGCCAGTAGTACCCGAGGGGACACAGATACGCAGTATTTT. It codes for CASSTRGDTDTQYF.

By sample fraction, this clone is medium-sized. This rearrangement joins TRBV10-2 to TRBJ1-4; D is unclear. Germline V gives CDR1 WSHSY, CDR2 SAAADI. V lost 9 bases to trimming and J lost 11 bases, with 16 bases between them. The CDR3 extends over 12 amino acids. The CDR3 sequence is CARRTPPEKLFF. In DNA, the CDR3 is TGCGCCAGGCGGACCCCCCCAGAGAAACTGTTTTTT.

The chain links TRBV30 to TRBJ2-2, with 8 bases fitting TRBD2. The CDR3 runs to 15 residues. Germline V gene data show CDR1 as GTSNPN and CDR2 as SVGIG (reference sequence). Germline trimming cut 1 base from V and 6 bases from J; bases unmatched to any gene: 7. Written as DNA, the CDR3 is TGTGCCTGGAGTGCCAGACTAGCGACGGCCGGGGAGCTGTTTTTT. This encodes CAWSARLATAGELFF.

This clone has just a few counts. The CDR3 loop is CASSVDWSRTDTQYF. The DNA for the CDR3 is TGTGCCAGCAGCGTGGACTGGTCCCGGACAGATACGCAGTATTTT. V and J are TRBV2 and TRBJ2-3; weak D call: TRBD2 (5 bases). V gave up 6 bases and J gave up 3 bases, with 16 bases separating them. CDR1 and CDR2 from the germline V gene are SNHLY and FYNNEI. The CDR3 is 15 amino acids.

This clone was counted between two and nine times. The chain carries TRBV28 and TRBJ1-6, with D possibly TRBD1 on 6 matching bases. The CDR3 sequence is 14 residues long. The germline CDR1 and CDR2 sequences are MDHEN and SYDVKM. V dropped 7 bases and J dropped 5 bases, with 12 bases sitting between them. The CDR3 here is CASTKTGDNSPLHF. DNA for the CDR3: TGTGCCAGCACCAAGACAGGCGATAATTCACCCCTCCACTTT.

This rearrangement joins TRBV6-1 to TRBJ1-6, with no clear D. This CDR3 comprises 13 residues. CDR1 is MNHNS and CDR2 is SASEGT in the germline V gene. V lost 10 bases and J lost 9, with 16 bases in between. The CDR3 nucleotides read TGTGCCATCTCAAGGGTAGGGATTTCACCCCTCCACTTT. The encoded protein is CAISRVGISPLHF.

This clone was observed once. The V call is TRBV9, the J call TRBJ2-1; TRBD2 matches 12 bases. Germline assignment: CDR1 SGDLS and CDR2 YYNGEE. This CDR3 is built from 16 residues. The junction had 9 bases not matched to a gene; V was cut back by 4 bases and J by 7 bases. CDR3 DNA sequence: TGTGCCAGCAGCTCACGGACTAGCGGGGTCAGGAATGAGCAGTTCTTC. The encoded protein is CASSSRTSGVRNEQFF.

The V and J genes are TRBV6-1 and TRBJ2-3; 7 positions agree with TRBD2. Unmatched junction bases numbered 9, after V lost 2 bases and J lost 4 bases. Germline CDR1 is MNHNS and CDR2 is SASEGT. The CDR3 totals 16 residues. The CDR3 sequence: CASSEIGGCSSDTQYF. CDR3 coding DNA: TGTGCCAGCAGTGAAATCGGGGGGTGCTCTTCAGATACGCAGTATTTT.

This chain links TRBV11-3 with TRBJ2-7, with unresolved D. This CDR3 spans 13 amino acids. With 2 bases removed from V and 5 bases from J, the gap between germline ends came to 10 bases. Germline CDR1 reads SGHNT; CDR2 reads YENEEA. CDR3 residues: CASSLYSRDEQYF. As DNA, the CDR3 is TGTGCCAGCAGCTTATACAGCCGGGACGAGCAGTACTTC.

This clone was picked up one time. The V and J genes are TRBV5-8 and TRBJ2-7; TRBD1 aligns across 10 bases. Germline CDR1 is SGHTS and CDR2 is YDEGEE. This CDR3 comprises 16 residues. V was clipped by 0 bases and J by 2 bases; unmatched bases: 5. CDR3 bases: TGTGCCAGCAGCTTGGGTTACGGACAGGGGGCCTACGAGCAGTACTTC. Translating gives CASSLGYGQGAYEQYF.

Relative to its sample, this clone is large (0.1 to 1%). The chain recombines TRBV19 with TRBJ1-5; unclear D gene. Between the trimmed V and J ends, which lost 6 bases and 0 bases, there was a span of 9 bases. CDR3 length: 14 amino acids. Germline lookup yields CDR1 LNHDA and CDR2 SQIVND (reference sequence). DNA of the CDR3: TGTGCCAGTAGCACGGGATTTAGCAATCAGCCCCAGCATTTT. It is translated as CASSTGFSNQPQHF.

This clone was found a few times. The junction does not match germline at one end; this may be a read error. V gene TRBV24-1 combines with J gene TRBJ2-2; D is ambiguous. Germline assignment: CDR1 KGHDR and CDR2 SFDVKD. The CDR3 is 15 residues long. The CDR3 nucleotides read TGTGCCACCAGTTATTTGTTGTTGGGGACCGGGGAGCTGTTTTTT. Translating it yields CATSYLLLGTGELFF.

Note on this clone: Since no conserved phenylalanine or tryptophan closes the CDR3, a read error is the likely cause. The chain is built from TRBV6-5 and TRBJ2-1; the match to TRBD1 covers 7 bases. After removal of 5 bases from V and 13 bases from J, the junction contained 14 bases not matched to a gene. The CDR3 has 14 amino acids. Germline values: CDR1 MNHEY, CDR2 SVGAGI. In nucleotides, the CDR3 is TGTGCCAGCAGTAACCGAGGGGGCGTCGGTGATCAGTTCTGC. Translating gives CASSNRGGVGDQFC.

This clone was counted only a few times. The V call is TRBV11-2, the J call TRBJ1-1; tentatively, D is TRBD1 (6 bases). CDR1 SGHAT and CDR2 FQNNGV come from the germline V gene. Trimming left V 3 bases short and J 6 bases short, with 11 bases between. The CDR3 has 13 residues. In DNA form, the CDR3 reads TGTGCCAGCAGCTTGCTACAGGGTTCTGAAGCTTTCTTT. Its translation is CASSLLQGSEAFF. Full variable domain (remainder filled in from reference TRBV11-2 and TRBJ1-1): EAGVAQSPRYKIIEKRQSVAFWCNPISGHATLYWYQQILGQGPKLLIQFQNNGVVDDSQLPKDRFSAERLKGVDSTLKIQPAKLEDSAVYLCASSLLQGSEAFFGQGTRLTVV.

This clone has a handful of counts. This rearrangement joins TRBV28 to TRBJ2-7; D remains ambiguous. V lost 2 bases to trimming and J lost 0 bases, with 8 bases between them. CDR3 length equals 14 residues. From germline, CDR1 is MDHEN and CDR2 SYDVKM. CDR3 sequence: CASSLNWGSYEQYF. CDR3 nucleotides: TGTGCCAGCAGTTTAAATTGGGGCTCCTACGAGCAGTACTTC.

This CDR3 reads CASSPRDRHNEQFF. The CDR3 DNA sequence: TGTGCCAGCAGTCCCCGCGACAGGCACAATGAGCAGTTCTTC. This rearrangement joins TRBV6-4 to TRBJ2-1; a possible D gene is TRBD1 (6 bases). CDR3 length: 14 residues. From germline, CDR1 is MRHNA and CDR2 SNTAGT. The germline V and J ends were trimmed by 5 bases and 5 bases, with 13 bases remaining between them.

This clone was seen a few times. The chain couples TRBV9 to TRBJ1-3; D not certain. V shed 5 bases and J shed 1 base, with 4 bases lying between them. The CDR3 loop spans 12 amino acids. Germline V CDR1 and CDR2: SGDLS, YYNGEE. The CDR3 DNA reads TGTGCCAGCAGTAGGTCTGGAAACACCATATATTTT. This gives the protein CASSRSGNTIYF.

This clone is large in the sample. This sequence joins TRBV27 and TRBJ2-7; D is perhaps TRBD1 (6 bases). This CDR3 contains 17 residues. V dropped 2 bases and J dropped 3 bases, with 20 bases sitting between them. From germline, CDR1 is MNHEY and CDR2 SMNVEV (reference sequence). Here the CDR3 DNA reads TGTGCCAGCAGTTTACCAACCATTCTTCAGACAGGCTACGAGCAGTACTTC. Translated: CASSLPTILQTGYEQYF.

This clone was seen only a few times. The CDR3 sequence is CASSLFRGAGTDTQYF. In DNA, the CDR3 is TGTGCCAGCAGTTTATTTAGGGGAGCGGGCACAGATACGCAGTATTTT. V gene TRBV27 combines with J gene TRBJ2-3; either TRBD1 or TRBD2 may fit D (5 bases each). Germline V lookup: CDR1 MNHEY, CDR2 SMNVEV (reference sequence). V lost 1 base and J lost 1, with 12 bases in between. The CDR3 length is 16 residues.

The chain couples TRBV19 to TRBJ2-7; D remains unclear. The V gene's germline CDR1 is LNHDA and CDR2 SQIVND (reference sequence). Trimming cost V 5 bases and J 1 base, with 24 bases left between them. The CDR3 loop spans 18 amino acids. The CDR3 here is CASSPPRLGRPRSYEQYF. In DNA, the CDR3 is TGTGCCAGTAGTCCCCCGCGGTTAGGCAGGCCTAGGTCCTACGAGCAGTACTTC.

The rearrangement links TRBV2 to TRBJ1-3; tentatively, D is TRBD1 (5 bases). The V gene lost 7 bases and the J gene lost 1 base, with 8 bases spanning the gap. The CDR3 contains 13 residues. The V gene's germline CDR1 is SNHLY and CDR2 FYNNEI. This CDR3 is CASTGISGNTIYF. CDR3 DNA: TGTGCCAGCACAGGGATATCTGGAAACACCATATATTTT.